These 27 T cell receptor beta chains came from one sample sequenced in a study of T cells in Graves' hyperthyroidism and ophthalmopathy. TCR beta CDR3 sequences were amplified from RNA transcripts. HTBI primers drove first-round RT-PCR of the TCR CDR3. MiXCR, run by TCRdb on the multiplex PCR reads, gives a single entry per CDR3 protein. This table holds 550,000 to 700,000 distinct CDR3 sequences, roughly 14% found once. Sequencing input: blood. All receptors derive from a woman aged 40 to 55 with Graves' ophthalmopathy.

There are many counts of this clonotype. The chain has TRBV6-2 or TRBV6-3 and TRBJ2-7, with D unclear. This CDR3 region has 15 residues. V was cut by 2 bases and J by 4 bases, with 15 bases left in between. Germline V lookup: CDR1 MNHEY, CDR2 SVGEGT. For the CDR3, the DNA is TGTGCCAGCAGTTACGAGATAGTAGAACTATACGAGCAGTACTTC. It translates to CASSYEIVELYEQYF.

This clonotype showed up many times. The rearrangement links TRBV7-9 to TRBJ1-5, with D perhaps matching TRBD1 (6 bases). Germline lookup yields CDR1 SEHNR and CDR2 FQNEAQ (reference sequence). This CDR3 has 15 amino acids. Trimming pared 4 bases from V and 5 bases from J, leaving 15 bases between. The CDR3 loop reads CASSSGAGGDQPQHF. CDR3 nucleotide sequence: TGTGCCAGCAGCTCAGGGGCCGGGGGGGATCAGCCCCAGCATTTT.

This clonotype has a count of ten or more. The rearrangement links TRBV12-3 or TRBV12-4 to TRBJ2-5; 9 bases are shared with TRBD2. V shed 1 base, J shed 7 bases, and the junction held 7 bases outside the gene matches. The CDR3 is 15 amino acids. The CDR3 region is CASSLGLAGSGTQYF. In nucleotides, the CDR3 is TGTGCCAGCAGTTTAGGTCTAGCGGGATCCGGGACCCAGTACTTC.

The table lists this clonotype with a count of one. J is TRBJ2-4 and V is TRBV29-1; D is tentatively TRBD1 or TRBD2 (5 bases each). The CDR3 runs to 14 residues. CDR1 is SQVTM, CDR2 ANQGSEA, per germline. The V gene lost 4 bases and the J gene lost 3 bases, with 13 bases spanning the gap. The CDR3 protein is CSVGGSGFKNIQYF. The CDR3 bases are TGCAGCGTTGGGGGCTCGGGATTCAAAAACATTCAGTACTTC.

V usage is TRBV4-2 and J usage is TRBJ2-2, with 10 bases fitting TRBD2. The length of the CDR3 is 18 residues. Germline V lookup: CDR1 LGHNA, CDR2 YNFKEQ. The V segment lost 0 bases and the J segment 3 bases; nucleotides outside the gene matches: 7. CDR3 amino acids: CASSQDLAGVLDTGELFF. CDR3 DNA: TGTGCCAGCAGCCAAGACCTAGCGGGAGTGCTGGACACCGGGGAGCTGTTTTTT.

This clonotype has at least ten counts. This sequence joins TRBV9 and TRBJ1-5; possibly TRBD1 for D (6 bases). Germline CDR1 reads SGDLS; CDR2 reads YYNGEE. The CDR3 length is 17 residues. Deletions cut 0 bases from V and 0 bases from J, with 13 bases between. As DNA, the CDR3 is TGTGCCAGCAGCGTAGGCGCCGGACAGAATAGCAATCAGCCCCAGCATTTT. Translated, it gives CASSVGAGQNSNQPQHF.

The V gene is TRBV6-1, the J gene TRBJ2-5; a weak D match, TRBD2 (5 bases). The CDR3 is 16 amino acids. Germline CDR1 is MNHNS and CDR2 is SASEGT. The ends were cut back, 4 bases at V and 9 bases at J, with 24 bases in the middle. The CDR3 DNA reads TGTGCCAGCAGTGCGACCGGCGGAGGAGCTAAACTGGCCCAGTACTTC. This gives the protein CASSATGGGAKLAQYF.

This clonotype was counted many times. The chain has TRBV5-1 and TRBJ2-7, with D perhaps matching TRBD1 (5 bases). The V gene's germline CDR1 is SGHRS and CDR2 YFSETQ. The CDR3 consists of 12 residues. Trimming removed 0 bases at V and 7 bases at J, with 8 bases between. The DNA of the CDR3 is TGCGCCAGCAGCTTGGAAAGGGGTGAGCAGTACTTC. This sequence encodes CASSLERGEQYF.

This clonotype was seen repeatedly, ten times or more. V usage is TRBV6-1 and J usage is TRBJ2-2; no firm D call. Trimming removed 3 bases at V and 6 bases at J, with 8 bases between. Per germline, CDR1 MNHNS and CDR2 SASEGT. The length of the CDR3 is 13 residues. CDR3 amino acids: CASSDWSPGELFF. DNA of the CDR3: TGTGCCAGCAGTGACTGGTCCCCCGGGGAGCTGTTTTTT.

In its sample, this clonotype was seen many times. The chain employs TRBV6-5 and TRBJ1-1; no reliable D call. V shed 5 bases and J shed 1 base, with 14 bases lying between them. Germline CDR1 is MNHEY and CDR2 is SVGAGI. The CDR3 consists of 15 residues. CDR3 region: CASSTPADPNTEAFF. The DNA for the CDR3 is TGTGCCAGCAGTACCCCAGCGGACCCGAACACTGAAGCTTTCTTT.

J is TRBJ1-1 and V is TRBV15, with a possible D match to TRBD1 (5 bases). The CDR3 contains 15 residues. CDR1 LNHNV and CDR2 YYDKDF come from the germline V gene (reference sequence). V lost 2 bases to trimming and J lost 2 bases, with 12 bases between them. CDR3 residues: CATSRKQVGNTEAFF. The CDR3 DNA sequence: TGTGCCACCAGCAGAAAACAGGTGGGAAACACTGAAGCTTTCTTT.

This chain uses TRBV6-5 with TRBJ1-6, with D uncertain. This CDR3 is 17 amino acids long. Per germline, CDR1 MNHEY and CDR2 SVGAGI. The ends were cut back, 0 bases at V and 6 bases at J, with 15 bases in the middle. CDR3 sequence: CASSYSAGGPSNSPLHF. The CDR3 region has the DNA TGTGCCAGCAGTTACTCGGCCGGCGGACCGAGTAATTCACCCCTCCACTTT.

The chain couples TRBV9 to TRBJ2-7; D remains unclear. Germline V gives CDR1 SGDLS, CDR2 YYNGEE. The V end lost 0 bases, the J end lost 5 bases, and 15 bases lay between the germline ends. CDR3 length: 15 residues. CDR3 coding DNA: TGTGCCAGCAGCGTAGACACGACTCGCGCAGACGAGCAGTACTTC. It yields the protein CASSVDTTRADEQYF. The entire variable domain, with the rest obtained from reference TRBV9 and TRBJ2-7, is as follows: DSGVTQTPKHLITATGQRVTLRCSPRSGDLSVYWYQQSLDQGLQFLIQYYNGEERAKGNILERFSAQQFPDLHSELNLSSLELGDSALYFCASSVDTTRADEQYFGPGTRLTVT.

This clonotype was counted ten times or more. This chain connects TRBV28 to TRBJ1-1; D remains unclear. The V gene lost 2 bases and the J gene lost 4 bases, with 8 bases spanning the gap. This CDR3 has 13 residues. Germline V gene data show CDR1 as MDHEN and CDR2 as SYDVKM. In DNA, the CDR3 is TGTGCCAGCAGTTTAATTTCGGTCACTGAAGCTTTCTTT. Residues: CASSLISVTEAFF.

This clonotype was found many times. CDR3 in amino acids: CASNIAGRETQYF. The CDR3 nucleotides read TGTGCCAGCAATATAGCGGGGAGAGAGACCCAGTACTTC. The chain combines TRBV12-3 or TRBV12-4 with TRBJ2-5; 8 bases line up with TRBD2. This CDR3 contains 13 residues. Losses at the gene ends were 7 bases for V and 4 bases for J; bases not matched to a gene: 5.

The chain carries TRBV5-1 and TRBJ2-5; a possible D gene is TRBD2 (7 bases). Trimming left V 5 bases short and J 4 bases short, with 12 bases between. The CDR3 runs 13 residues. Germline assignment: CDR1 SGHRS and CDR2 YFSETQ. The CDR3: CASRLGGAETQYF. The CDR3 DNA is TGCGCCAGCAGATTAGGGGGGGCAGAGACCCAGTACTTC.

This clonotype was detected many times. J is TRBJ1-3 and V is TRBV10-1; perhaps TRBD1 as D (5 bases). CDR1 is WNHNN, CDR2 SYGVQD, per germline (reference sequence). The length of the CDR3 is 15 residues. Trimming took off 3 bases at V and 0 bases at J, with 9 bases between the two ends. The CDR3: CASSDPTVSGNTIYF. The CDR3 DNA is TGCGCCAGCAGTGACCCGACAGTCTCTGGAAACACCATATATTTT.

This clonotype was detected a few times. The rearrangement links TRBV28 to TRBJ2-7; 9 bases map to TRBD1. The CDR3 contains 13 residues. Looked up from germline, CDR1 is MDHEN and CDR2 is SYDVKM. Unmatched junction bases numbered 6, after V lost 9 bases and J lost 3 bases. Here the CDR3 reads CASKDRGFYEQYF. DNA of the CDR3: TGTGCCAGTAAGGACAGGGGTTTCTACGAGCAGTACTTC.

Ten or more counts support this clonotype. The chain has TRBV20-1 and TRBJ1-1; D not certain. Germline assignment: CDR1 DFQATT and CDR2 SNEGSKA (reference sequence). This CDR3 comprises 16 residues. V dropped 1 base and J dropped 4 bases, with 19 bases sitting between them. CDR3 region: CSARGGMEGSGTEAFF. The CDR3 nucleotides are TGCAGTGCTAGAGGCGGAATGGAGGGATCGGGCACTGAAGCTTTCTTT.

Many counts were recorded for this clonotype. This sequence joins TRBV6-5 and TRBJ2-7, with D perhaps matching TRBD2 (5 bases). CDR3 length: 17 amino acids. V lost 0 bases and J lost 0, with 15 bases in between. CDR1 and CDR2 (germline): MNHEY, SVGAGI. For the CDR3, the DNA is TGTGCCAGCAGTTACTCGACCCTTAGCGCCTCCTCCTACGAGCAGTACTTC. It specifies CASSYSTLSASSYEQYF.

This clonotype has only a few counts. V gene TRBV28 combines with J gene TRBJ1-4, with D maybe TRBD1 (6 bases). The CDR3 contains 16 residues. Trimming left V 1 base short and J 4 bases short, with 13 bases between. Germline assignment: CDR1 MDHEN and CDR2 SYDVKM. In DNA form, the CDR3 reads TGTGCCAGCAGTTTATTGGTAGACAGGCTTAATGAAAAACTGTTTTTT. Its translation is CASSLLVDRLNEKLFF.

Many counts were recorded for this clonotype. The CDR3 DNA follows: TGCAGTGCTTGGAGACTGGGTACGCGGGAGCAGTACTTC. It translates to CSAWRLGTREQYF. V usage is TRBV20-1 and J usage is TRBJ2-7; D not certain. CDR3 length: 13 residues. V was cut by 5 bases and J by 7 bases, with 18 bases left in between. Germline-derived CDR1 and CDR2 are DFQATT and SNEGSKA (reference sequence).

This clonotype was found many times. CDR3 protein: CASSVAPSGLSGYGYTF. In DNA, the CDR3 is TGTGCCAGCAGCGTAGCCCCAAGTGGGCTCAGTGGGTATGGCTACACCTTC. The V and J genes are TRBV9 and TRBJ1-2; D remains unclear. V was clipped by 0 bases and J by 5 bases, with 20 bases between them. Germline CDR1 reads SGDLS; CDR2 reads YYNGEE. CDR3 length: 17 residues. The whole variable domain, filled in from reference TRBV9 and TRBJ1-2, reads DSGVTQTPKHLITATGQRVTLRCSPRSGDLSVYWYQQSLDQGLQFLIQYYNGEERAKGNILERFSAQQFPDLHSELNLSSLELGDSALYFCASSVAPSGLSGYGYTFGSGTRLTVV.

This clonotype was detected ten times or more. V usage is TRBV2 and J usage is TRBJ2-2, with unresolved D. The CDR3 has 12 residues. Germline CDR1 reads SNHLY; CDR2 reads FYNNEI. The V end lost 6 bases, the J end lost 6 bases, and 8 bases lay between the germline ends. The CDR3 spells CASRVGSGELFF. The CDR3 DNA sequence: TGTGCCAGCAGAGTGGGTTCCGGGGAGCTGTTTTTT.

This clonotype was seen once. The gene calls are TRBV15 and TRBJ1-5; 7 nucleotides match TRBD1. Trimming removed 9 bases from V and 4 bases from J; junction bases left unmatched: 9. CDR1 is LNHNV, CDR2 YYDKDF, per germline (reference sequence). The CDR3 is 14 residues long. CDR3 DNA: TGTGCCACTCGCAAGGACAGGCGTAATCAGCCCCAGCATTTT. Its translation is CATRKDRRNQPQHF.

This clonotype was recorded many times. The chain joins TRBV5-1 to TRBJ2-7; TRBD2 might be the D (6 bases). The V and J ends lost 3 bases and 1 base respectively, with 11 bases between them. The CDR3 covers 14 residues. Germline CDR1 SGHRS, CDR2 YFSETQ. The CDR3 here is CASSSAGPSYEQYF. The CDR3 DNA is TGCGCCAGCAGCTCAGCGGGCCCATCCTACGAGCAGTACTTC.

This clonotype was detected only a few times. For the CDR3, the DNA is TGTGCCAGCAGTTACCGCCGGGGATCGGGTCAGCCCCAGCATTTT. Translating gives CASSYRRGSGQPQHF. The V call is TRBV6-2 or TRBV6-3, the J call TRBJ1-5, with D uncertain. The germline V and J ends were trimmed by 2 bases and 6 bases, with 14 bases remaining between them. The germline gives CDR1 MNHEY, CDR2 SVGEGT. This CDR3 is 15 amino acids long.